These 12 T cell receptor beta chains share one sample of origin, sequenced in a study of T cell repertoires in cytomegalovirus infection. MiXCR was run by TCRdb on the reads, yielding one entry per CDR3 protein. Of about 700,000 distinct CDR3 sequences in the sample, around a third were seen once. Their antigens are not known. The sequences come from cultured PBMCs, collected from culture after CMV antigen stimulation. All receptors come from a human donor in good health (CMV status not recorded). Some clones in this sample may be carry-over from other donors' samples.

This clonotype was picked up many times. In nucleotides, the CDR3 is TGTGCCAGCAGCTTAAGACAGGCGAACACCGGGGAGCTGTTTTTT. Its protein product is CASSLRQANTGELFF. The V gene is TRBV7-2, the J gene TRBJ2-2; D possibly corresponds to TRBD1 (6 bases). V was cut by 2 bases and J by 0 bases, with 7 bases left in between. CDR1 and CDR2 from the germline V gene are SGHTA and FQGNSA. The CDR3 is 15 amino acids.

The V gene is TRBV20-1, the J gene TRBJ2-3; 9 nucleotides match TRBD2. CDR3 length: 14 amino acids. With V trimmed by 3 bases and J by 4 bases, 5 bases remained unmatched. Germline V gene data show CDR1 as DFQATT and CDR2 as SNEGSKA (reference sequence). The CDR3 sequence: CSARKREVSDTQYF. In DNA form, the CDR3 reads TGCAGTGCTAGGAAGCGGGAGGTTTCAGATACGCAGTATTTT.

The table lists this clonotype with a few counts. This chain connects TRBV5-1 to TRBJ1-2; maybe TRBD1 (5 bases). Germline assignment: CDR1 SGHRS and CDR2 YFSETQ. The CDR3 covers 15 residues. V was shortened by 0 bases and J by 3 bases, with 12 bases between the two germline ends. The CDR3 DNA follows: TGCGCCAGCAGCTTGGGGGGGGTTATGGACTATGGCTACACCTTC. It yields the protein CASSLGGVMDYGYTF.

This rearrangement joins TRBV27 to TRBJ1-4; D is perhaps TRBD1 (6 bases). The length of the CDR3 is 15 residues. The V end lost 3 bases, the J end lost 7 bases, and 15 bases lay between the germline ends. The germline gives CDR1 MNHEY, CDR2 SMNVEV (reference sequence). CDR3 amino acids: CASSFRGRGGEKLFF. Written as DNA, the CDR3 is TGTGCCAGCAGTTTTAGGGGCAGGGGAGGTGAAAAACTGTTTTTT. The full variable domain, rest sourced from reference TRBV27 and TRBJ1-4, is EAQVTQNPRYLITVTGKKLTVTCSQNMNHEYMSWYRQDPGLGLRQIYYSMNVEVTDKGDVPEGYKVSRKEKRNFPLILESPSPNQTSLYFCASSFRGRGGEKLFFGSGTQLSVL.

V gene TRBV5-4 combines with J gene TRBJ1-1; tentative D call: TRBD1 (5 bases). Per the germline V gene, CDR1 is SGHNT and CDR2 is YYREEE (reference sequence). The CDR3 extends over 14 amino acids. Trimming cost V 4 bases and J 0 bases, with 10 bases left between them. The CDR3 coding sequence is TGTGCCAGCAGCGCGGACACGCTGAACACTGAAGCTTTCTTT. Amino acids: CASSADTLNTEAFF. Full variable domain (missing parts from reference TRBV5-4 and TRBJ1-1): ETGVTQSPTHLIKTRGQQVTLRCSSQSGHNTVSWYQQALGQGPQFIFQYYREEENGRGNFPPRFSGLQFPNYSSELNVNALELDDSALYLCASSADTLNTEAFFGQGTRLTVV.

This clonotype was seen many times. The V call is TRBV7-8, the J call TRBJ2-1; D remains unclear. Germline loops: CDR1 SGHVS, CDR2 FQNEAQ. There are 19 residues in the CDR3. V lost 5 bases and J lost 1, with 24 bases in between. The CDR3 loop reads CASSREPDGLIGSYNEQFF. CDR3 in DNA: TGTGCCAGCAGCCGCGAACCGGACGGTCTAATAGGGTCCTACAATGAGCAGTTCTTC.

This chain connects TRBV7-2 to TRBJ2-1; 16 nucleotides agree with TRBD2. The CDR3 has 19 amino acids. Unmatched junction bases numbered 6, after V lost 4 bases and J lost 0 bases. Per the germline V gene, CDR1 is SGHTA and CDR2 is FQGNSA. CDR3 loop: CASSSPGLAGGTSYNEQFF. CDR3 nucleotide sequence: TGTGCCAGCAGCTCCCCGGGACTAGCGGGAGGGACCTCCTACAATGAGCAGTTCTTC.

This clonotype has a handful of counts. The V gene is TRBV12-3 or TRBV12-4, the J gene TRBJ2-3; tentative D call: TRBD2 (5 bases). This CDR3 is built from 13 residues. The V end lost 10 bases, the J end lost 5 bases, and 16 bases lay between the germline ends. CDR3 loop: CATSTGYEDTQYF. The CDR3 region has the DNA TGTGCCACCAGCACGGGGTACGAAGATACGCAGTATTTT.

The chain recombines TRBV10-3 with TRBJ1-1, with D perhaps TRBD1 (5 bases). This CDR3 region has 14 residues. Trimming took 1 base from V and 3 from J, leaving 9 bases between them. Germline CDR1 is ENHRY and CDR2 is SYGVKD. CDR3 sequence reads: CAISEFGGYTEAFF. CDR3 coding DNA: TGTGCCATCAGTGAGTTTGGGGGTTACACTGAAGCTTTCTTT.

This chain joins TRBV30 and TRBJ2-2; 7 bases are shared with TRBD2. V dropped 6 bases and J dropped 4; count of bases not matched to a gene: 5. The germline V gene encodes CDR1 GTSNPN and CDR2 SVGIG (reference sequence). The length of the CDR3 is 13 residues. CDR3 in amino acids: CACRDYPTGELFF. In DNA, the CDR3 is TGTGCCTGTAGGGACTACCCCACCGGGGAGCTGTTTTTT.

A few counts support this clonotype. CDR3 sequence (DNA): TGTGCCATCAGTGCTCGGGACCTGAACACTGAAGCTTTCTTT. As protein: CAISARDLNTEAFF. The chain joins TRBV10-3 to TRBJ1-1; tentatively, D is TRBD1 (5 bases). CDR3 length: 14 residues. V lost 4 bases, J lost 0 bases, and 9 bases lay in between. From germline, CDR1 is ENHRY and CDR2 SYGVKD.

Only a few counts were recorded for this clonotype. The chain combines TRBV10-3 with TRBJ2-7; TRBD2 is a possible D gene (7 bases). The V end lost 6 bases, the J end lost 2 bases, and 26 bases lay between the germline ends. Germline values: CDR1 ENHRY, CDR2 SYGVKD. CDR3 length equals 18 residues. For the CDR3, the DNA is TGTGCCATCAGGGCCCAACCCCCGTTTGGGGGGGCAGCCTACGAGCAGTACTTC. This translates into CAIRAQPPFGGAAYEQYF.